The present T cell receptor beta chain was sequenced within a study of blood T cell repertoires in COVID-19. TCRdb's table, derived via immunoSEQ multiplex PCR, lists solely in-frame clones and lacks some. The sample has 310,000 or so clones, about 89% seen once. In this sample, this clone turned up a few times. This CDR3 comprises 16 residues. The V and J ends lost 3 bases and 4 bases respectively, with 17 bases between them. Per the germline V gene, CDR1 is LGHDT and CDR2 is YNNKEL (reference sequence). The receptor comes from a man aged 18 to 29 who had recovered from COVID-19. V and J are TRBV3-1 (or the pseudogene TRBV3-2) and TRBJ2-3, with D tentatively TRBD2 (5 bases). The sequenced sample was peripheral blood. CDR3 sequence: CASSHSRATLADTQYF. The CDR3 nucleotides are TGTGCCAGCAGCCACTCGCGGGCGACACTAGCAGATACGCAGTATTTT.